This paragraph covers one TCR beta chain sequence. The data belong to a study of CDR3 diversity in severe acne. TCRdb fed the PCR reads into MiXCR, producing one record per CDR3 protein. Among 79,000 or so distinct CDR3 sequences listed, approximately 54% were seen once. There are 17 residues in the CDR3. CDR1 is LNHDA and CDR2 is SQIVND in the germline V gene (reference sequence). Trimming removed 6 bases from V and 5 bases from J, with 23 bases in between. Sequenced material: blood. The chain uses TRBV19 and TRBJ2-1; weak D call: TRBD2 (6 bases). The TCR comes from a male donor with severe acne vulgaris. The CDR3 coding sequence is TGTGCCAGTAGCCCTTCCTTTAGCGGCCAGAAGGACAATGAGCAGTTCTTC. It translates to CASSPSFSGQKDNEQFF.